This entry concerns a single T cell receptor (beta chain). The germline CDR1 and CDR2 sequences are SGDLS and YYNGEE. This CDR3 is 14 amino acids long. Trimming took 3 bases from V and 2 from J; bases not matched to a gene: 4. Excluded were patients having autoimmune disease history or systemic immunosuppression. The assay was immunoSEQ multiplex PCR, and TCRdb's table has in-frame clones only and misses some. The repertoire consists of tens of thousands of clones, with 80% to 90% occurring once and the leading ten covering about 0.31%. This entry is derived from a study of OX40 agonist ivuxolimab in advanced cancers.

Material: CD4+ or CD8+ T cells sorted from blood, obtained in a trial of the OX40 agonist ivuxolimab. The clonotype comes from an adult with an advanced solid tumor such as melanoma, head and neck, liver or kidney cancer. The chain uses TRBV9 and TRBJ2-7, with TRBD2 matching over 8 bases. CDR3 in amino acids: CASSGAGLAYEQYF. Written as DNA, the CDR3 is TGTGCCAGCAGCGGGGCGGGACTAGCCTACGAGCAGTACTTC.